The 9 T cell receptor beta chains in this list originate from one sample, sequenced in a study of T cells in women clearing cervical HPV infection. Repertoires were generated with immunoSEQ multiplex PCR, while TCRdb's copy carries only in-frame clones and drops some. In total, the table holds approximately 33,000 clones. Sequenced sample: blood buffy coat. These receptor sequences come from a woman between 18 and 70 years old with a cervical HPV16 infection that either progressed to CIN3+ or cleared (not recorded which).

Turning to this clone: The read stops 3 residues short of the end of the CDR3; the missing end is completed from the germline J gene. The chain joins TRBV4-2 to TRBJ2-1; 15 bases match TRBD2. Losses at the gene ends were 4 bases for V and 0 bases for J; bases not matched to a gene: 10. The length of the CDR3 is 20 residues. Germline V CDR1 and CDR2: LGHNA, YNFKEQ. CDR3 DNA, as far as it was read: TGTGCCAGCAGCCCCCGGACTAGCGGGGGGGCCATCCGCTCCTACAATGAG. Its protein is CASSPRTSGGAIRSYNE. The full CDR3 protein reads CASSPRTSGGAIRSYNEQFF.

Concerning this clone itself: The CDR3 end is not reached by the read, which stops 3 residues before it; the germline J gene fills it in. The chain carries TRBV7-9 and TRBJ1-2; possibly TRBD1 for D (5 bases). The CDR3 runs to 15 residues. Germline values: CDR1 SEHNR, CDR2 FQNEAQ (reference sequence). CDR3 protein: CASSMPPGGVDTYTF. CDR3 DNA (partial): TGTGCCAGCAGCATGCCCCCGGGGGGGGTAGATACC.

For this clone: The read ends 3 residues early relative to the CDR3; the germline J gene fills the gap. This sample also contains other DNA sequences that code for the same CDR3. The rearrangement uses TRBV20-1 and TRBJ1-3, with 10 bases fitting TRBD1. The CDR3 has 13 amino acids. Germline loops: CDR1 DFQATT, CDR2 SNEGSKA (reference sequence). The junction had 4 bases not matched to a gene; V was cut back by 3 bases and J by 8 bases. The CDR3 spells CSARRGTGDTIYF. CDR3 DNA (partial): TGCAGTGCTAGGCGGGGGACAGGGGACACC.

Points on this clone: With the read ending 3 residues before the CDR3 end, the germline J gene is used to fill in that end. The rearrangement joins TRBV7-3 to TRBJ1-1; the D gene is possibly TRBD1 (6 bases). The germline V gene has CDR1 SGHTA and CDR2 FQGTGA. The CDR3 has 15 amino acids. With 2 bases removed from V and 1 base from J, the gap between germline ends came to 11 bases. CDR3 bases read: TGTGCCAGCAGCTTACTCCGGACAGAGAACACTGAA. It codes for CASSLLRTENTE. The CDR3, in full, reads CASSLLRTENTEAFF.

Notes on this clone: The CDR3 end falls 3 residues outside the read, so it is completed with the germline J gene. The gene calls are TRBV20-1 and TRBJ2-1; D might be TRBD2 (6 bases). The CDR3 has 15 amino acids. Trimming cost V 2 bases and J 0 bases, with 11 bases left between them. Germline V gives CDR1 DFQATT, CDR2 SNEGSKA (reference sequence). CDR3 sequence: CSARRAGLSYNEQFF. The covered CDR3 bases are TGCAGTGCTAGAAGGGCGGGGCTCTCCTACAATGAG.

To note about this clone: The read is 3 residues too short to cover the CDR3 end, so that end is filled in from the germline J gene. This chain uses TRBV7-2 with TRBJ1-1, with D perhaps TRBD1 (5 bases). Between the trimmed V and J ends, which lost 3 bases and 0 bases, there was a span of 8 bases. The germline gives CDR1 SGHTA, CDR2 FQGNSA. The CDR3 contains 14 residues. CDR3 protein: CASSFGGVNTEAFF. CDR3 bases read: TGTGCCAGCAGCTTCGGGGGTGTGAACACTGAA. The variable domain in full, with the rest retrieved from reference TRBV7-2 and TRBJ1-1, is GAGVSQSPSNKVTEKGKDVELRCDPISGHTALYWYRQSLGQGLEFLIYFQGNSAPDKSGLPSDRFSAERTGGSVSTLTIQRTQQEDSAVYLCASSFGGVNTEAFFGQGTRLTVV.

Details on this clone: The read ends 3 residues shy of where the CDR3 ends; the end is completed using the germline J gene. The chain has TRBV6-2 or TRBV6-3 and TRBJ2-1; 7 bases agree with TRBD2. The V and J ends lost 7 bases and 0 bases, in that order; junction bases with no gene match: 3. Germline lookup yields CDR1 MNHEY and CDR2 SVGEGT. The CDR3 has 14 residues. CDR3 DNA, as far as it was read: TGTGCCAGCACTCCTAGCGGCTCCTACAATGAG. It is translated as CASTPSGSYNE. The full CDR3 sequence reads CASTPSGSYNEQFF.

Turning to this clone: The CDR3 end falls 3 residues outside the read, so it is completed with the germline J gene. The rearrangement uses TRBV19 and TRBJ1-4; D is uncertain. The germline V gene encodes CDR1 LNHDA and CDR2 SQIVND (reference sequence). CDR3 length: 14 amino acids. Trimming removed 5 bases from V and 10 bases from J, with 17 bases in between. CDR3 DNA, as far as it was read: TGTGCCAGTAGTGCTAATCGGGGTTCTGGAAAA. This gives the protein CASSANRGSGK. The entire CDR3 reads CASSANRGSGKLFF.

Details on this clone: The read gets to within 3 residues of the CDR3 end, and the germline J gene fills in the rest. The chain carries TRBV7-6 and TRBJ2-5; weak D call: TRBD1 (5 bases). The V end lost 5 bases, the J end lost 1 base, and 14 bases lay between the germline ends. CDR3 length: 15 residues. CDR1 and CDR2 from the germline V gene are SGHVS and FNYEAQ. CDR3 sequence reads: CASSPLRQLQETQYF. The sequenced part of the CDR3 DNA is TGTGCCAGCAGCCCGCTTCGACAGCTCCAAGAGACC.